The next 20 T cell receptor beta chains were all read from a single sample in a study of cytomegalovirus exposure and HLA in healthy donors. Researchers ran the PCR with 60 Vbeta and 13 Jbeta primers. The table came from immunoSEQ multiplex PCR; TCRdb's copy has only in-frame clones and leaves some out. The repertoire includes around 130,000 clones, about 75% of them detected once, and just under 3% sits in the top ten. The sequencing sample was made of PBMCs. Every receptor here comes from a woman aged 40 to 50 in good health and CMV-seropositive.

In its sample, this clone was seen a few times. The rearrangement joins TRBV18 to TRBJ2-1; possibly TRBD1 for D (5 bases). Germline CDR1 is KGHSH and CDR2 is LQKENI. Deletions cut 5 bases from V and 9 bases from J, with 11 bases between. The CDR3 extends over 12 amino acids. The CDR3 spells CASSSGHPEQFF. CDR3 coding DNA: TGTGCCAGCTCATCAGGACACCCTGAGCAGTTCTTC.

The table lists this clone with a count of one. The V call is TRBV5-1, the J call TRBJ2-1, with D possibly being TRBD1 (5 bases). The CDR3 covers 13 residues. The V end lost 4 bases, the J end lost 5 bases, and 10 bases lay between the germline ends. Looked up from germline, CDR1 is SGHRS and CDR2 is YFSETQ. CDR3: CASSHSRDNEQFF. The CDR3 nucleotides read TGCGCCAGCAGCCATTCCAGGGACAATGAGCAGTTCTTC.

Worth noting for this clone: Sequence at one end of the junction differs from germline and may be a read error. Other nucleotide sequences from this sample produce the same CDR3. This sequence joins TRBV18 and TRBJ1-1, with 7 nucleotides matching TRBD1. CDR3 length: 14 amino acids. Germline V CDR1 and CDR2: KGHSH, LQKENI. CDR3 sequence reads: CASSRGQEGTEAFF. The CDR3 DNA reads TGCGCCAGCTCAAGGGGGCAAGAGGGCACTGAAGCTTTCTTT.

Here the CDR3 DNA reads TGTGCCAGCAGCCAAGTAAAGCCGGGAGTTAGCGATACGCAGTATTTT. Translated, it gives CASSQVKPGVSDTQYF. The chain uses TRBV4-2 and TRBJ2-3, with a weak D call TRBD2 (6 bases). Trimming removed 1 base at V and 6 bases at J, with 17 bases between. Germline-derived CDR1 and CDR2 are LGHNA and YNFKEQ. The CDR3 runs to 16 residues.

This rearrangement joins TRBV7-9 to TRBJ1-3; 7 bases match TRBD1. CDR3 length: 16 amino acids. V was clipped by 5 bases and J by 0 bases; unmatched bases: 7. The germline V gene encodes CDR1 SEHNR and CDR2 FQNEAQ (reference sequence). DNA of the CDR3: TGTGCCAGCAGCCCACAGGGGCTACGCTCTGGAAACACCATATATTTT. Translated: CASSPQGLRSGNTIYF.

This chain connects TRBV5-8 to TRBJ2-3, with 9 bases identical to TRBD1. The germline gives CDR1 SGHTS, CDR2 YDEGEE. After removal of 4 bases from V and 1 base from J, the junction contained 16 bases not matched to a gene. The CDR3 covers 19 residues. In DNA, the CDR3 is TGTGCCAGCAGCCCACTGGGACAGGGATCCTCTCACGGCACAGATACGCAGTATTTT. Translation gives CASSPLGQGSSHGTDTQYF.

The V call is TRBV19, the J call TRBJ2-3; D ambiguous. The germline gives CDR1 LNHDA, CDR2 SQIVND (reference sequence). The CDR3 spans 12 residues. V was shortened by 9 bases and J by 0 bases, with 7 bases between the two germline ends. This chain's CDR3 is CASTSSTDTQYF. The CDR3 region has the DNA TGTGCCAGCACTTCTAGCACAGATACGCAGTATTTT.

The genes are TRBV30 and TRBJ1-3, with D uncertain. The germline V gene has CDR1 GTSNPN and CDR2 SVGIG (reference sequence). The CDR3 loop spans 11 amino acids. V lost 3 bases to trimming and J lost 8 bases, with 8 bases between them. The CDR3 protein is CAWRLLDTIYF. In DNA, the CDR3 is TGTGCCTGGAGACTGTTGGACACCATATATTTT.

V usage is TRBV6-5 and J usage is TRBJ2-2; maybe TRBD2 (7 bases). V shed 6 bases and J shed 2 bases, with 13 bases lying between them. This CDR3 region has 15 residues. Germline CDR1 is MNHEY and CDR2 is SVGAGI. The CDR3 reads CASRGGGKNTGELFF. CDR3 bases: TGTGCCAGCAGGGGAGGGGGGAAAAACACCGGGGAGCTGTTTTTT.

The chain recombines TRBV7-8 with TRBJ1-5; 10 bases agree with TRBD1. In germline, CDR1 is SGHVS, CDR2 FQNEAQ. This CDR3 has 15 amino acids. Germline trimming cut 1 base from V and 5 bases from J; bases unmatched to any gene: 2. The CDR3 DNA reads as TGTGCCAGCAGCTTAGGGACAGGGGGGGATCAGCCCCAGCATTTT. Encoded protein: CASSLGTGGDQPQHF. The variable domain in full, completed from reference TRBV7-8 and TRBJ1-5, reads GAGVSQSPRYKVAKRGQDVALRCDPISGHVSLFWYQQALGQGPEFLTYFQNEAQLDKSGLPSDRFFAERPEGSVSTLKIQRTQQEDSAVYLCASSLGTGGDQPQHFGDGTRLSIL.

The chain links TRBV19 to TRBJ1-4; D not certain. The CDR3 totals 13 residues. From germline, CDR1 is LNHDA and CDR2 SQIVND (reference sequence). The germline V and J ends were trimmed by 10 bases and 8 bases, with 17 bases remaining between them. The CDR3 DNA reads as TGTGCCACCCGAGCTGTCGCAGCGGAAAAACTGTTTTTT. Residues: CATRAVAAEKLFF. The entire variable domain, with the rest obtained from reference TRBV19 and TRBJ1-4, is as follows: DGGITQSPKYLFRKEGQNVTLSCEQNLNHDAMYWYRQDPGQGLRLIYYSQIVNDFQKGDIAEGYSVSREKKESFPLTVTSAQKNPTAFYLCATRAVAAEKLFFGSGTQLSVL.

The chain recombines TRBV4-3 with TRBJ1-1; D unresolved. CDR1 is LGHNA and CDR2 is YSLEER in the germline V gene. This CDR3 contains 16 residues. V lost 0 bases, J lost 1 base, and 12 bases lay in between. The CDR3 here is CASSQDVGRQNTEAFF. The CDR3 bases are TGCGCCAGCAGCCAAGATGTAGGAAGACAGAACACTGAAGCTTTCTTT.

The chain employs TRBV6-1 and TRBJ2-7; TRBD1 is a possible D gene (5 bases). The CDR3 runs to 14 residues. V dropped 7 bases and J dropped 3 bases, with 16 bases sitting between them. CDR1 is MNHNS, CDR2 SASEGT, per germline. As DNA, the CDR3 is TGTGCCAGCAAAAGAGAAGAAACAGGCTACGAGCAGTACTTC. It codes for CASKREETGYEQYF.

The chain uses TRBV6-5 and TRBJ1-2, with 7 nucleotides matching TRBD1. From germline, CDR1 is MNHEY and CDR2 SVGAGI. V was pared by 9 bases and J by 4 bases, with 11 bases of the junction left unmatched. The CDR3 length is 14 residues. This chain's CDR3 is CARRHRGIVYGYTF. CDR3 in DNA: TGTGCCAGGAGACACAGGGGAATCGTCTATGGCTACACCTTC.

The chain joins TRBV19 to TRBJ2-3; TRBD2 matches at 13 bases. Germline trimming cut 6 bases from V and 4 bases from J; bases unmatched to any gene: 4. The CDR3 consists of 15 residues. The V gene's germline CDR1 is LNHDA and CDR2 SQIVND (reference sequence). The CDR3 protein is CASRLLAGGPDTQYF. The CDR3 nucleotides are TGTGCCAGTAGATTACTAGCGGGGGGGCCAGATACGCAGTATTTT.

This chain uses TRBV28 with TRBJ2-5, with 8 nucleotides matching TRBD1. V lost 4 bases, J lost 7 bases, and 8 bases stayed unmatched. The CDR3 is made up of 14 amino acids. From germline, CDR1 is MDHEN and CDR2 SYDVKM. The CDR3, as DNA: TGTGCCAGCAGTTCGGGACAGGTACCAGGGACCCAGTACTTC. Amino acids: CASSSGQVPGTQYF.

This clone was seen once. The rearrangement uses TRBV9 and TRBJ1-1, with unresolved D. This CDR3 spans 15 amino acids. CDR1 is SGDLS, CDR2 YYNGEE, per germline. Between the trimmed V and J ends, which lost 4 bases and 0 bases, there was a span of 13 bases. The CDR3 nucleotides are TGTGCCAGCAGCCCAAGGGCGGGTTTGAACACTGAAGCTTTCTTT. Translating gives CASSPRAGLNTEAFF. Together with reference TRBV9 and TRBJ1-1, the CDR3 gives the full variable domain: DSGVTQTPKHLITATGQRVTLRCSPRSGDLSVYWYQQSLDQGLQFLIQYYNGEERAKGNILERFSAQQFPDLHSELNLSSLELGDSALYFCASSPRAGLNTEAFFGQGTRLTVV.

For the CDR3, the DNA is TGTGCCAGCAGCCCCGGCAGGGAGCAGTTCTTC. Protein sequence: CASSPGREQFF. V and J are TRBV28 and TRBJ2-1; D ambiguous. Germline CDR1 reads MDHEN; CDR2 reads SYDVKM. V was pared by 6 bases and J by 10 bases, with 10 bases between. The CDR3 covers 11 residues.

This rearrangement joins TRBV7-6 to TRBJ2-5; D not resolved. The V end was cut by 6 bases, the J end by 0 bases, with 23 bases between. In germline, CDR1 is SGHVS, CDR2 FNYEAQ. This CDR3 is built from 18 residues. DNA for the CDR3: TGTGCCAGCAGTCTAAGAACCGCCCAATACGGGTACCAAGAGACCCAGTACTTC. Protein product: CASSLRTAQYGYQETQYF.

This clone has more than one count but fewer than ten. CDR3 amino acids: CASRGEGSYNSPLHF. In DNA form, the CDR3 reads TGTGCCAGTAGAGGTGAGGGCTCCTATAATTCACCCCTCCACTTT. The V and J genes are TRBV19 and TRBJ1-6; no reliable D call. V was cut by 6 bases and J by 0 bases, with 9 bases left in between. Germline CDR1 LNHDA, CDR2 SQIVND (reference sequence). This CDR3 region has 15 residues.